This T cell receptor (beta chain) was captured by sequencing in a study of blood T cell repertoires in COVID-19. Study information: Spain, Italy and the United States supplied samples that represented acute and convalescent COVID-19.

Those enrolled in Seattle joined during active infection and were followed longitudinally afterward. In the authors' methods: Amplified reference gene primers provided the basis for estimating nucleated cell counts. Clones were sequenced by immunoSEQ multiplex PCR, and TCRdb holds only the in-frame ones, with some missing. V and J calls and clone size are those listed in that table; D and trimming were worked out from the DNA. Of around 130,000 clones listed, about nine tenths are singletons. The CDR3 length is 14 residues. V dropped 5 bases and J dropped 2 bases, with 7 bases sitting between them. The germline V gene encodes CDR1 SNHLY and CDR2 FYNNEI.

The TCR sequence derives from a human donor with COVID-19, enrolled during active disease. The donor label of this sample is uncertain. The sequenced sample was peripheral blood. V usage is TRBV2 and J usage is TRBJ1-6, with D uncertain. The CDR3 bases are TGTGCCAGCAGTCTAGGCACCTATAATTCACCCCTCCACTTT. As protein: CASSLGTYNSPLHF. The full variable domain, with the rest looked up from reference TRBV2 and TRBJ1-6, is EPEVTQTPSHQVTQMGQEVILRCVPISNHLYFYWYRQILGQKVEFLVSFYNNEISEKSEIFDDQFSVERPDGSNFTLKIRSTKLEDSAMYFCASSLGTYNSPLHFGNGTRLTVT.